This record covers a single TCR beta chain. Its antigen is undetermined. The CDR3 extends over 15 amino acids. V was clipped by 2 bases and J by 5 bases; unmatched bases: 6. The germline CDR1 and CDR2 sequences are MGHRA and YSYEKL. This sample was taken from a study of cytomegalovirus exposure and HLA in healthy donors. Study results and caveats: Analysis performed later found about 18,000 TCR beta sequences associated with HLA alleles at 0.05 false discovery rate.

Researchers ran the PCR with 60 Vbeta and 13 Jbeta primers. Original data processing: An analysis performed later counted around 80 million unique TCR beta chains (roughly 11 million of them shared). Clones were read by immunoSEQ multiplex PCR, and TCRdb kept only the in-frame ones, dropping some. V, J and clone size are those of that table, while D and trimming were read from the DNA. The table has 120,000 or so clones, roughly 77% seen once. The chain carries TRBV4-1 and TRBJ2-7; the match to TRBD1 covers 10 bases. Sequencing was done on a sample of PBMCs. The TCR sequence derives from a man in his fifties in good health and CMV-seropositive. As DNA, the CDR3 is TGCGCCAGCAGCCAACCCGGGACAGGGGCCCACGAGCAGTACTTC. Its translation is CASSQPGTGAHEQYF.